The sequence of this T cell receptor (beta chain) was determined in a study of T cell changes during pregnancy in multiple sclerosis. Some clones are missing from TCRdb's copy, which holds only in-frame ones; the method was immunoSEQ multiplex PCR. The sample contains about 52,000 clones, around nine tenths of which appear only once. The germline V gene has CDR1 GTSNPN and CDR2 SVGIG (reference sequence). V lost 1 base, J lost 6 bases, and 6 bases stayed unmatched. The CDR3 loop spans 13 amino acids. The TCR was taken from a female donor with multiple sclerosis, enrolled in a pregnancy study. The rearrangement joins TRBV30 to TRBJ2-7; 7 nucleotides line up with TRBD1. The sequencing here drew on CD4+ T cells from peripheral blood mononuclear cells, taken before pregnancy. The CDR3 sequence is CAWSGHRGGEQYF. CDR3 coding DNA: TGTGCCTGGAGTGGGCACAGGGGCGGCGAGCAGTACTTC.